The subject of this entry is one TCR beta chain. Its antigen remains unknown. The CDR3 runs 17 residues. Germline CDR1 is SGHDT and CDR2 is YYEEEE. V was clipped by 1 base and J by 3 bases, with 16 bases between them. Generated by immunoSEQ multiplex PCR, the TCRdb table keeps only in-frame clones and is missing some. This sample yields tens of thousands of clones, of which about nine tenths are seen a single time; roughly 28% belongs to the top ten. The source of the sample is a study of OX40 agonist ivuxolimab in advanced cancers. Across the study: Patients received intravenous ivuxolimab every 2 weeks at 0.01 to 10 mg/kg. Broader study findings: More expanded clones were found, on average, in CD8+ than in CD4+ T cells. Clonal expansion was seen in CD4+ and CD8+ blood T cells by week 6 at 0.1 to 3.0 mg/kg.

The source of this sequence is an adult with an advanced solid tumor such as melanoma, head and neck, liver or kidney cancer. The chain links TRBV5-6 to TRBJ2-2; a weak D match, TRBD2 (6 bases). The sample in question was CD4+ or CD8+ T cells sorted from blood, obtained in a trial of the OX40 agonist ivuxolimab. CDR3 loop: CASSLPGRTVDTGELFF. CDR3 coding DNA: TGTGCCAGCAGCTTGCCGGGGAGGACGGTGGACACCGGGGAGCTGTTTTTT. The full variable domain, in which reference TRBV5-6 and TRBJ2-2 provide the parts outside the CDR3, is DAGVTQSPTHLIKTRGQQVTLRCSPKSGHDTVSWYQQALGQGPQFIFQYYEEEERQRGNFPDRFSGHQFPNYSSELNVNALLLGDSALYLCASSLPGRTVDTGELFFGEGSRLTVL.